This T cell receptor beta chain was captured in a study of blood T cell repertoires in COVID-19. On the study more broadly: Donors in the United States, Italy and Spain gave samples during acute or convalescent COVID-19. In each case, the material was cDNA or gDNA derived from T cells, B-cell-depleted T cells, or PBMCs.

Per the study methods: Estimation of nucleated cell counts relied on the amplification of reference gene primers. Assay used: immunoSEQ multiplex PCR; TCRdb lists only in-frame clones, some missing. D and trimming were read from the DNA, whereas the V and J calls and clone size are those reported in that table. The table lists nearly 110,000 clones, more than 80% of them singletons. Trimming cost V 4 bases and J 6 bases; bases outside gene matches: 7. Germline CDR1 is MDHEN and CDR2 is SYDVKM. The CDR3 runs to 17 residues. The source of this sequence is a man aged 40-50 years with active or convalescent COVID-19. The chain carries TRBV28 and TRBJ2-2; 14 bases line up with TRBD2. The specimen was peripheral blood. The CDR3 coding sequence is TGTGCCAGCAGTTCGGGGACTAGCGGGAGATCGGCCGGGGAGCTGTTTTTT. It codes for CASSSGTSGRSAGELFF. The full variable domain, with the rest looked up from reference TRBV28 and TRBJ2-2, is DVKVTQSSRYLVKRTGEKVFLECVQDMDHENMFWYRQDPGLGLRLIYFSYDVKMKEKGDIPEGYSVSREKKERFSLILESASTNQTSMYLCASSSGTSGRSAGELFFGEGSRLTVL.